The present T cell receptor beta chain was sequenced within a study of blood T cell repertoires in COVID-19 (dated by TCRdb to 2019 to 2021). About the study as a whole: Collaborator samples came from the United States, Italy and Spain and covered acute and convalescent phases of COVID-19. The material from the prospective study consisted of cDNA or gDNA derived from T cells, B-cell-depleted T cells, or PBMCs. Subjects who had been exposed to COVID-19, were actively infected with it, or had recovered from it provided the deeply sampled blood TCRbeta repertoires that made up the dataset. The repertoires were made available in a free public database intended to serve as a resource for research on the immune response to SARS-CoV-2. The samples were drawn from the first 160 participants of the ongoing ImmuneRACE study and from 950 to 1,500 subjects provided by 6 global collaborators. Sample metadata almost always included a de-identified subject ID, COVID-19 status, age in years and sex. Where available, HLA class I and class II types were taken from metadata supplied by the sample provider and were not determined by assay-based typing. The study at large found these results: The quantity of clinical and demographic metadata differed by source and by participant and was supplied without curation.

Note on this clone: No antigen is known for it. There are no base qualities to consult, and no much larger clone falls within one base.

Enrolling through a virtual design, the prospective study's participants ranged in age from roughly 18 to 90 years and lived across roughly 23 United States geographic areas. In the prospective study, participants were assigned to cohorts based on the clinical history participants reported in a screening survey and a study questionnaire. For ImmuneRACE Cohort 3, a participant was defined as recovered based on two consecutive negative NP/OP PCR tests, clearance by a healthcare professional, or resolution of symptoms. In the prospective study, mobile phlebotomists collected whole blood, serum and a nasopharyngeal or oropharyngeal swab from each participant. Over a roughly 2-month period, participants in the prospective study had the option of providing additional blood draws and questionnaires. Before DNA extraction, blood samples from the prospective study were shipped at room temperature or frozen.

The immunoSEQ Assay, a bias-controlled multiplex PCR, was used to amplify TCRbeta CDR3 regions from genomic DNA. Processing in the source paper ran as follows. The number of nucleated cells in each sample was estimated from the amplification of reference gene primers within the assay. Sequence reads were collapsed and filtered to measure the absolute abundance of every unique TCRbeta CDR3 rearrangement. For each sample, productive Simpson clonality was calculated as the square root of Simpson's diversity index across productive rearrangements. This immuneACCESS table, as held by TCRdb, lists in-frame sequences with V and J called but not all clones. Of the missing ones, under half trace to an unresolved V gene in checked studies; the others have no known cause. The DNA was the basis for D and trimming; V, J and clone size are from that table. This sample comprises approximately 200,000 clones, about nine tenths of them detected only once. The ten largest clones take up approximately 2% of the sample.

V and J are trimmed by 6 bases and 7 bases, and the gene matches miss 13 bases of the junction. CDR1 and CDR2 (MNHEY, SVGAGI) derive from the germline V gene. The cysteine opens and the phenylalanine closes a CDR3 of 15 amino acids. The kept DNA is CDR3 alone, 45 bases in frame from the first base. The sequence derives from a woman in her 30s who had recovered from COVID-19. The chain was built from TRBV6-5 and TRBJ1-2; TRBD1 matches 8 bases in the middle. Input material: PBMCs or T cells enriched from blood (not recorded which). The CDR3 amino acid sequence is: CASRRMGAGGSGYTF. The nucleotide sequence reads as follows: TGTGCCAGCAGACGAATGGGGGCAGGGGGCAGTGGCTACACCTTC.